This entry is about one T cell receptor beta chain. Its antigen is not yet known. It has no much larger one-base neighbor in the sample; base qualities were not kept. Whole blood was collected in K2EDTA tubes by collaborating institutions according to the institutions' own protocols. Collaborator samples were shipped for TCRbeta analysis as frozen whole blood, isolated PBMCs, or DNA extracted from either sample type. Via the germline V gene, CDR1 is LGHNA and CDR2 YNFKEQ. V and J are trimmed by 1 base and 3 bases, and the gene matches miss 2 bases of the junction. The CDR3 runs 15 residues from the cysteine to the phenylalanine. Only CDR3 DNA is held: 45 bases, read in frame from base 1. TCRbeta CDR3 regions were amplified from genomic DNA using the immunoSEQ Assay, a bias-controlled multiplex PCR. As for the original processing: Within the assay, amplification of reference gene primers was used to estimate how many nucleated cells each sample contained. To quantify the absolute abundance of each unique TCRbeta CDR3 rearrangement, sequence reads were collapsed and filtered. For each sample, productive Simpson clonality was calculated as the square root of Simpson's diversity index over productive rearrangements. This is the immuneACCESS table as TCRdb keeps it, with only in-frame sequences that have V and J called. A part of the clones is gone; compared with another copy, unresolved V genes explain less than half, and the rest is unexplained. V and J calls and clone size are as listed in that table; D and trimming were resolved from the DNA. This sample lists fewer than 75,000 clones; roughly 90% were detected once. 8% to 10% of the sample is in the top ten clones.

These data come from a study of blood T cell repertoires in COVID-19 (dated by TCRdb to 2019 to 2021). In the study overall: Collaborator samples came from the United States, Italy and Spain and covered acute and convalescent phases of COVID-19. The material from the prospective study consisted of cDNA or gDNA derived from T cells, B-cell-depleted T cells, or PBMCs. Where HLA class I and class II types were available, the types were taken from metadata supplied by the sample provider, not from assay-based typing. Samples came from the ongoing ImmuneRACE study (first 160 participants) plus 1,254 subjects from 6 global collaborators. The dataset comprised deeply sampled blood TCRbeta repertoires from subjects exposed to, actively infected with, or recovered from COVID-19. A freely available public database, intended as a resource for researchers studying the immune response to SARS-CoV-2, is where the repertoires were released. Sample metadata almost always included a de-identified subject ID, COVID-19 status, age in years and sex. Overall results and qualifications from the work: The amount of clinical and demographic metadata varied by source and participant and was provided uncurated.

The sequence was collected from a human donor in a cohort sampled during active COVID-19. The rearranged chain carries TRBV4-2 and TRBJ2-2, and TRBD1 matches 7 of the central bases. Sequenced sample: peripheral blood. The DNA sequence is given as TGTGCCAGCAGCCAAGGACAGGGAGACACCGGGGAGCTGTTTTTT. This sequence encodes CASSQGQGDTGELFF.